A selection of T cell receptor beta chains follows, all from one sample in a study of blood T cell repertoires in COVID-19. TCRdb's table, derived via immunoSEQ multiplex PCR, lists solely in-frame clones and lacks some. The sample lists approximately 150,000 clones, more than 85% occurring once. Sequencing used peripheral blood. These TCRs come from a woman older than 75 with COVID-19, enrolled during active disease. Both conserved end residues are part of each CDR3. A D gene is named only where the DNA matches it firmly. The listing skips clone size in some rows; elsewhere it reads once, few, many or a size class.

clone size	J gene	V gene	CDR3 length	D gene	CDR3 DNA	CDR3 protein
NA	TRBJ2-2	TRBV24-1	16	NA	TGTGCCACCAGTGCCCTGGATTCGGGTCCCACCGGGGAGCTGTTTTTT	CATSALDSGPTGELFF
few	TRBJ1-5	TRBV28	15	TRBD1	TGTGCCAGCAAACTAACAGGGGTGGGCAATCAGCCCCAGCATTTT	CASKLTGVGNQPQHF
NA	TRBJ2-7	TRBV5-1	15	TRBD1	TGCGCCAGCAGCTTGGAACAGGGGGCACCCTACGAGCAGTACTTC	CASSLEQGAPYEQYF
NA	TRBJ1-2	TRBV19	12	NA	TGTGCCAGTAGTCCAGGGCTCCATGGCTACACCTTC	CASSPGLHGYTF
NA	TRBJ1-2	TRBV5-1	16	NA	TGCGCCAGCAGCAATGAACCGGACACCAACGTGGGGGGCTACACCTTC	CASSNEPDTNVGGYTF
NA	TRBJ1-6	TRBV3-1/TRBV3-2	16	TRBD1	TGTGCCAGCAGCCAGTTTGACAGGGGGCCGGGGTCACCCCTCCACTTT	CASSQFDRGPGSPLHF
NA	TRBJ2-5	TRBV5-1	14	NA	TGCGCCAGCAGCTTGACAGGGACAATAGAGACCCAGTACTTC	CASSLTGTIETQYF
NA	TRBJ1-1	TRBV19	12	TRBD1	TGTGCCAGTAGTTTCCGGGACAGCGAAGCTTTCTTT	CASSFRDSEAFF
NA	TRBJ2-3	TRBV10-3	11	NA	TGTGCCATCAGTGGAGGGGATACGCAGTATTTT	CAISGGDTQYF
NA	TRBJ1-1	TRBV5-4	16	NA	TGTGCCAGCACTGCCGGGGGGCGCGTCGGTAACACTGAAGCTTTCTTT	CASTAGGRVGNTEAFF
NA	TRBJ2-7	TRBV3-1/TRBV3-2	14	NA	TGTGCCAGCAGCCAAGATGAGCTAGCCAGACAGCAGTACTTC	CASSQDELARQQYF
NA	TRBJ2-7	TRBV15	15	TRBD1	TGTGCCACCAGCAGAGATCTCACAGGGGGCGACGAGCAGTACTTC	CATSRDLTGGDEQYF
NA	TRBJ2-3	TRBV3-1/TRBV3-2	16	TRBD2	TGTGCCAGCAGCCAAGGGACTAGCGTCCTTTCAGATACGCAGTATTTT	CASSQGTSVLSDTQYF
few	TRBJ1-3	TRBV6-5	15	NA	TGTGCCAGCAGGATAGCCGGGTCCTCTGGAAACACCATATATTTT	CASRIAGSSGNTIYF
NA	TRBJ2-1	TRBV7-3	16	TRBD2	TGTGCCAGCAGCCCATTAGCGGGAGCGGCATACAATGAGCAGTTCTTC	CASSPLAGAAYNEQFF
once	TRBJ2-7	TRBV28	12	NA	TGTGCCACCACAACCCAAAACTACGAGCAGTACTTC	CATTTQNYEQYF
NA	TRBJ1-5	TRBV21-1	16	NA	TGTGCCAGCAGCAAAACAGGAATGCCCTTCAATCAGCCCCAGCATTTT	CASSKTGMPFNQPQHF
NA	TRBJ1-5	TRBV24-1	13	NA	TGTGCCACCAGTATATTGGTGGCCCAGCCCCAGCATTTT	CATSILVAQPQHF
NA	TRBJ1-1	TRBV10-1	15	NA	TGCGCCAGCAGACATTGTGGGGGGTTGAACACTGAAGCTTTCTTT	CASRHCGGLNTEAFF
NA	TRBJ2-1	TRBV5-1	12	NA	TGCGCCAGCAGCTTGGGGGGAGGTGAGCAGTTCTTC	CASSLGGGEQFF
NA	TRBJ1-4	TRBV7-9	15	NA	TGTGCCAGCAGCCCCGCCGGAGCAACTAATGAAAAACTGTTTTTT	CASSPAGATNEKLFF
NA	TRBJ2-1	TRBV19	16	TRBD2	TGTGCCAGTAGTAACCAAGCGGGAGTTCCCTACAATGAGCAGTTCTTC	CASSNQAGVPYNEQFF
few	TRBJ1-3	TRBV4-2	17	NA	TGTGCCAGCAGCCAAGCTCAAACAGGGATCTCTGGAAACACCATATATTTT	CASSQAQTGISGNTIYF
NA	TRBJ1-4	TRBV5-1	14	TRBD1	TGCGCCAGCAGCCTGACAGGGCCAAATGAAAAACTGTTTTTT	CASSLTGPNEKLFF
once	TRBJ1-6	TRBV7-9	15	NA	TGTGCCAGCAGCCTCGACCAGGGGTACGGTTCACCCCTCCACTTT	CASSLDQGYGSPLHF
NA	TRBJ2-7	TRBV28	14	NA	TGTGCCAGCAGAAGCAGGTGGTTGAACTACGAGCAGTACTTC	CASRSRWLNYEQYF
NA	TRBJ1-1	TRBV7-6	15	NA	TGTGCCAGCAGATCCACCCGACAGCCAAACACTGAAGCTTTCTTT	CASRSTRQPNTEAFF
few	TRBJ1-3	TRBV14	19	TRBD1	TGTGCCAGCAGCCAAGATGAGGGACAGGGCGTCTTCTCTGGAAACACCATATATTTT	CASSQDEGQGVFSGNTIYF
NA	TRBJ1-6	TRBV3-1/TRBV3-2	15	TRBD1	TGTGCCAGCAGCGACACGACAGGGGGGATTTCACCCCTCCACTTT	CASSDTTGGISPLHF
NA	TRBJ2-7	TRBV2	14	TRBD2	TGTGCCAGCAGTGACCCTAGCGGGAGCTACGAGCAGTACTTC	CASSDPSGSYEQYF
NA	TRBJ2-5	TRBV6-2/TRBV6-3	16	NA	TGTGCCAGCAGTTACCCTCCAGGGGATCTCCAAGAGACCCAGTACTTC	CASSYPPGDLQETQYF
NA	TRBJ1-4	TRBV2	14	TRBD1	TGTGCCAGCAGTGGAAGGACAGGGGGCGGAAAACTGTTTTTT	CASSGRTGGGKLFF
few	TRBJ2-3	TRBV5-4	16	TRBD2	TGTGCCAGCAGCCTGAAATCAGCGGGAGAAACAGATACGCAGTATTTT	CASSLKSAGETDTQYF
few	TRBJ1-6	TRBV6-5	13	NA	TGTGCCAGCAAGACAGGACCAAATTCACCCCTCCACTTT	CASKTGPNSPLHF
NA	TRBJ1-2	TRBV9	13	NA	TGTGCCAGCAGCGTAGCAACACAGAATGGCTACACCTTC	CASSVATQNGYTF
NA	TRBJ2-7	TRBV9	15	TRBD2	TGTGCCAGCAGCGTAGGGGTAGCGGGAGGGCCCGAGCAGTACTTC	CASSVGVAGGPEQYF
NA	TRBJ1-5	TRBV28	13	NA	TGTGCCAGCAGCAGACAGTTAAAATGGCCCCAGCATTTT	CASSRQLKWPQHF
few	TRBJ2-2	TRBV5-4	15	TRBD2	TGTGCCAGCAGCTTTGGCGGGAGGGCCGCCGGGGAGCTGTTTTTT	CASSFGGRAAGELFF
once	TRBJ1-4	TRBV19	14	NA	TGTGCCAGTAGTATAGATATCGGGGGAAAGAAACTGTTTTTT	CASSIDIGGKKLFF
NA	TRBJ1-3	TRBV7-3	15	NA	TGTGCCAGCAGCCTATCAGGGGTCTCTGGAAACACCATATATTTT	CASSLSGVSGNTIYF
NA	TRBJ2-5	TRBV7-2	14	NA	TGTGCCAGCAGCTTAGCGCTCAGGGCAGAGACCCAGTACTTC	CASSLALRAETQYF
NA	TRBJ2-3	TRBV9	17	NA	TGTGCCAGCAGCGTATCAGATTTCCTTTCCAACACAGATACGCAGTATTTT	CASSVSDFLSNTDTQYF
NA	TRBJ1-4	TRBV3-1/TRBV3-2	15	TRBD1	TGTGCCAGCAGCCAAGTACAGGGGAGCGGAGAAAAACTGTTTTTT	CASSQVQGSGEKLFF
NA	TRBJ1-1	TRBV28	14	NA	TGTGCCAGCAGTCCCCGGACGGGATACACTGAAGCTTTCTTT	CASSPRTGYTEAFF
NA	TRBJ1-4	TRBV3-1/TRBV3-2	15	TRBD1	TGTGCCAGCAGCCCGCCCGGGACAGGGGATGAAAAACTGTTTTTT	CASSPPGTGDEKLFF
NA	TRBJ2-1	TRBV20-1	15	TRBD2	TGCAGTGCTAGTTCGGCTAGCGGGGTGATGGATGAGCAGTTCTTC	CSASSASGVMDEQFF
NA	TRBJ1-1	TRBV12-5	13	TRBD1	TGTGCTAGTGGTTCGCTTACAGGGGGCGAAGCTTTCTTT	CASGSLTGGEAFF
once	TRBJ2-3	TRBV12-3/TRBV12-4	12	TRBD2	TGTGCCAGCAGTTATGGACTAGCTACGCAGTATTTT	CASSYGLATQYF